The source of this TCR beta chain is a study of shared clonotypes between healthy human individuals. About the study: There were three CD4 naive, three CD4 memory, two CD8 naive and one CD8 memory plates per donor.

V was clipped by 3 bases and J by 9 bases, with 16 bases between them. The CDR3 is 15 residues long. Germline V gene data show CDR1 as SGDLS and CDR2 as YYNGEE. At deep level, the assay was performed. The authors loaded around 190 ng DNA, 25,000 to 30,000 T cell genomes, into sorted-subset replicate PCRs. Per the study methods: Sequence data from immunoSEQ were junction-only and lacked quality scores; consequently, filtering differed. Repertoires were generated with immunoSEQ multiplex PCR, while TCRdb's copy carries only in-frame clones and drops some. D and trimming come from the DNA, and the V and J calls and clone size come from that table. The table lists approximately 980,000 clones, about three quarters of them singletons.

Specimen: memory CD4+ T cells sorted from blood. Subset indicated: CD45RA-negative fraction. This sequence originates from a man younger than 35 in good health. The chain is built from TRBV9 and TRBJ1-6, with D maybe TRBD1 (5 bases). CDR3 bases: TGTGCCAGCAGCGCTTCGCGGGGGGATCGTTCACCCCTCCACTTT. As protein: CASSASRGDRSPLHF.